The present entry profiles one T cell receptor beta chain with its context. What it binds is not known. TCRdb's copy holds only in-frame clones and misses some; the assay was immunoSEQ multiplex PCR. This sample has roughly 70,000 clones, with approximately 86% found just once. As to time point: baseline, week 1 (first vaccination visit). As to treatment: pre-vaccination baseline after standard-of-care therapy. In every donor, the tumor was a new WHO grade 3 or 4 IDH1-mutant, ATRX-lost astrocytoma. This sample was taken from a study of a mutant IDH1 vaccine in newly diagnosed glioma. Study-level information: Treated patients had a mean age of 40.4 years and a sex split that was around 62% male and about 40% female. Patients were pretreated with radiotherapy, temozolomide, or both, mostly both. Study-level results: In 80% to 95% of patients, immune responses induced by the vaccine occurred.

The CDR3 has 15 amino acids. J gave up 11 bases and V 2 bases, and 12 bases lay outside the gene matches. Per the germline V gene, CDR1 is SGDLS and CDR2 is YYNGEE. The TCR comes from a man aged 25-45 years with glioma. The specimen was PBMCs, collected from a glioma patient treated with radiotherapy, temozolomide or both. The chain is built from TRBV9 and TRBJ1-3, with 8 bases lining up with TRBD1. CDR3 region: CASSVRDRGLGAIYF. CDR3 nucleotide sequence: TGTGCCAGCAGCGTGCGCGACAGGGGTTTAGGTGCCATATATTTT.